What follows describes a single T cell receptor beta chain. Its antigen is as yet unknown. Germline assignment: CDR1 SGHKS and CDR2 YYEKEE (reference sequence). There are 16 residues in the CDR3. J lost 3 bases, V lost 4 bases, and 10 bases had no gene match. This sample was taken from a study of siplizumab effects on memory and regulatory T cells. Only in-frame clones appear in the TCRdb table, and some are missing; sequencing was by immunoSEQ multiplex PCR. The sample records about 100,000 clones, roughly 93% being singletons. Study-wide points: Naive T cells looked more diverse than memory cells and looked like major alloresponse contributors. The suppressive capacity of proliferating Tregs from siplizumab cultures remained unconfirmed.

The clonotype originates from a human donor in good health. V gene TRBV5-5 combines with J gene TRBJ2-7; 10 bases are a match to TRBD1. Sequencing was done on a sample of non-Treg CD4+ T cells sorted from blood. This CDR3 reads CASSGDRGGTDYEQYF. CDR3 nucleotide sequence: TGTGCCAGCAGCGGGGACAGGGGAGGCACCGACTACGAGCAGTACTTC.